This passage covers 31 T cell receptor beta chains from one sample sequenced in a study of CD8 T cells in ankylosing spondylitis. No antigen is known for these receptors. Study results and caveats: There was a TCR beta motif, made of several highly homologous variants, that appeared characteristic of ankylosing spondylitis blood.

TCRdb redid the calling of the 5' RACE reads with MiXCR, one entry per CDR3 protein. The repertoire holds a few hundred thousand distinct CDR3 sequences, with 7.3% as singletons. Source material: blood, either unsorted or a sorted T cell fraction (not recorded which). These receptors came from a male donor with ankylosing spondylitis.

This clonotype has ten or more counts. V and J are TRBV6-2 or TRBV6-3 and TRBJ2-1; 12 bases match TRBD1. The V gene end was trimmed by 0 bases and the J gene end by 8 bases; junction bases not matched to a gene: 11. Looked up from germline, CDR1 is MNHEY and CDR2 is SVGEGT. This CDR3 contains 18 residues. The CDR3 sequence is CASSYSRDSGQGAYEQFF. The CDR3 DNA reads TGTGCCAGCAGTTACTCGAGGGACTCGGGACAGGGGGCCTATGAGCAGTTCTTC.

CDR3 sequence reads: CASSPLGGASTDTQYF. In DNA, the CDR3 is TGCGCCAGCAGCCCATTGGGCGGGGCCAGCACAGATACGCAGTATTTT. This chain connects TRBV5-1 to TRBJ2-3; TRBD2 is a possible D gene (6 bases). The germline V gene has CDR1 SGHRS and CDR2 YFSETQ. There are 16 residues in the CDR3. V lost 4 bases and J 0 bases, leaving 15 bases between the germline ends.

The J gene is TRBJ2-7, the V gene TRBV7-9, with D perhaps TRBD1 or TRBD2 (6 bases each). V was pared by 8 bases and J by 0 bases, with 17 bases between. The CDR3 contains 15 residues. CDR1 and CDR2 from the germline V gene are SEHNR and FQNEAQ (reference sequence). The DNA for the CDR3 is TGTGCCAGCCGGCTGGGGGGCTCAAGCTCCTACGAGCAGTACTTC. Protein product: CASRLGGSSSYEQYF. Variable domain in full (rest from reference TRBV7-9 and TRBJ2-7): DTGVSQNPRHKITKRGQNVTFRCDPISEHNRLYWYRQTLGQGPEFLTYFQNEAQLEKSRLLSDRFSAERPKGSFSTLEIQRTEQGDSAMYLCASRLGGSSSYEQYFGPGTRLTVT.

There are many counts of this clonotype. V and J are TRBV4-3 and TRBJ2-1, with 11 nucleotides matching TRBD2. The J segment lost 5 bases and the V segment lost 1 base, leaving 7 bases of the junction unmatched. The CDR3 runs 17 residues. Germline V lookup: CDR1 LGHNA, CDR2 YSLEER. The CDR3 loop is CASSQGVAGGSDNEQFF. The CDR3, as DNA: TGCGCCAGCAGCCAAGGAGTAGCGGGGGGGTCCGACAATGAGCAGTTCTTC.

This clonotype has at least ten counts. The CDR3 sequence: CATSDGNYEQYF. For the CDR3, the DNA is TGTGCCACCAGTGATGGAAACTACGAGCAGTACTTC. The chain links TRBV24-1 to TRBJ2-7; D remains ambiguous. The germline V and J ends were trimmed by 3 bases and 3 bases, with 5 bases remaining between them. Germline V CDR1 and CDR2: KGHDR, SFDVKD. The CDR3 sequence is 12 residues long.

The table lists this clonotype with many counts. V usage is TRBV4-1 and J usage is TRBJ2-7, with 9 nucleotides matching TRBD2. Germline V CDR1 and CDR2: MGHRA, YSYEKL. Trimming cost V 1 base and J 6 bases; bases outside gene matches: 10. This CDR3 has 16 residues. CDR3 protein: CASSQVGGRGLGEQYF. Written as DNA, the CDR3 is TGCGCCAGCAGCCAAGTCGGCGGGAGGGGACTTGGCGAGCAGTACTTC.

This clonotype was observed a handful of times. The rearrangement joins TRBV7-6 to TRBJ2-1; the match to TRBD1 covers 10 bases. The CDR3 spans 16 residues. Trimming at V came to 3 bases and at J to 10 bases, leaving 12 bases not matched to a gene. Germline CDR1 is SGHVS and CDR2 is FNYEAQ. CDR3 nucleotide sequence: TGTGCCAGCAGCTTCGCGGTCAGGGACAGGGGAGGGGAGCAGTTCTTC. This gives the protein CASSFAVRDRGGEQFF.

This clonotype showed up many times. The V and J genes are TRBV11-2 and TRBJ2-5; 7 positions match TRBD1. The CDR3 length is 14 residues. Germline assignment: CDR1 SGHAT and CDR2 FQNNGV. V was clipped by 5 bases and J by 2 bases; unmatched bases: 5. The CDR3 loop is CASSLRDRQETQYF. The CDR3 DNA reads as TGTGCCAGCAGCCTCAGGGACAGACAAGAGACCCAGTACTTC.

This clonotype was recorded at least ten times. The CDR3: CASRDLSGTGVYTGELFF. CDR3 nucleotides: TGTGCCAGCAGGGACCTGTCAGGGACAGGGGTATACACCGGGGAGCTGTTTTTT. The chain carries TRBV2 and TRBJ2-2; 10 positions match TRBD1. The CDR3 is 18 residues long. Per the germline V gene, CDR1 is SNHLY and CDR2 is FYNNEI. The ends lost 6 bases at V and 3 bases at J; junction bases unmatched: 13.

This clonotype was observed many times. An end of the junction differs from the germline gene, which may be a read error. The chain combines TRBV4-3 with TRBJ2-4; perhaps D is TRBD1 or TRBD2 (5 bases each). The CDR3 is 14 amino acids. Germline assignment: CDR1 LGHNA and CDR2 YSLEER. The CDR3 spells CASRQGVTGNIQYF. The CDR3 nucleotides are TGCGCCAGCAGGCAAGGGGTTACGGGGAACATTCAGTACTTC.

This clonotype was seen many times. This chain uses TRBV28 with TRBJ2-7, with D hard to call. Looked up from germline, CDR1 is MDHEN and CDR2 is SYDVKM. The CDR3 extends over 14 amino acids. With 1 base removed from V and 6 bases from J, the gap between germline ends came to 13 bases. This CDR3 is CASSLSGSPGEQYF. In DNA form, the CDR3 reads TGTGCCAGCAGTTTATCCGGCTCACCGGGCGAGCAGTACTTC.

This clonotype was seen at least ten times. The chain uses TRBV12-3 or TRBV12-4 and TRBJ2-7; D gene unclear. This CDR3 is 11 amino acids long. V lost 2 bases to trimming and J lost 6 bases, with 5 bases between them. DNA for the CDR3: TGTGCCAGCAGTTTATGGGGCGAGCAGTACTTC. Translation gives CASSLWGEQYF.

This clonotype was seen ten or more times. This rearrangement joins TRBV9 to TRBJ1-1; a possible D gene is TRBD1 (5 bases). The CDR3 sequence is 14 residues long. V lost 4 bases to trimming and J lost 3 bases, with 13 bases between them. Germline V CDR1 and CDR2: SGDLS, YYNGEE. CDR3 sequence (DNA): TGTGCCAGCAGCCCATCGGACACCCACACTGAAGCTTTCTTT. Its protein product is CASSPSDTHTEAFF.

The CDR3 nucleotides read TGTGCCAGCAGCCCGTGGTGGGGCAGGGCGGACACCGGGGAGCTGTTTTTT. Protein sequence: CASSPWWGRADTGELFF. J is TRBJ2-2 and V is TRBV9, with D possibly matching TRBD1 (5 bases). CDR1 is SGDLS, CDR2 YYNGEE, per germline. The CDR3 runs to 17 residues. Trimming removed 4 bases from V and 3 bases from J, with 19 bases in between.

The chain combines TRBV6-1 with TRBJ1-6; D might be TRBD1 (5 bases). This CDR3 has 16 amino acids. CDR1 MNHNS and CDR2 SASEGT come from the germline V gene. V dropped 6 bases and J dropped 0 bases, with 12 bases sitting between them. Here the CDR3 reads CASSSTGPSYNSPLHF. The CDR3 DNA follows: TGTGCCAGCAGCTCTACGGGGCCCTCCTATAATTCACCCCTCCACTTT.

This clonotype was seen at least ten times. The chain joins TRBV4-1 to TRBJ2-2; TRBD1 matches 7 bases. The CDR3 runs to 16 residues. V dropped 1 base and J dropped 6; count of bases not matched to a gene: 8. Germline V CDR1 and CDR2: MGHRA, YSYEKL. CDR3 protein: CASSQVWQGESGELFF. DNA of the CDR3: TGCGCCAGCAGCCAAGTTTGGCAGGGGGAGTCCGGGGAGCTGTTTTTT.

In its sample, this clonotype was seen many times. The rearrangement joins TRBV19 to TRBJ2-1; D gene unclear. Per the germline V gene, CDR1 is LNHDA and CDR2 is SQIVND (reference sequence). Trimming removed 2 bases at V and 8 bases at J, with 10 bases between. The CDR3 is 13 amino acids. The CDR3: CASSIFLWDEQFF. In DNA form, the CDR3 reads TGTGCCAGTAGTATATTTTTATGGGATGAGCAGTTCTTC.

The V and J genes are TRBV7-6 and TRBJ2-1; TRBD1 is a possible D gene (6 bases). The CDR3 contains 18 residues. V was clipped by 1 base and J by 0 bases, with 16 bases between them. Germline V lookup: CDR1 SGHVS, CDR2 FNYEAQ. In DNA, the CDR3 is TGTGCCAGCAGCTTAGGGGGCCCAGGGGCTCCCTCCTACAATGAGCAGTTCTTC. Protein: CASSLGGPGAPSYNEQFF.

This clonotype was found many times. V is TRBV10-3 and J is TRBJ1-1; maybe TRBD1 (5 bases). The CDR3 has 16 amino acids. CDR1 is ENHRY and CDR2 is SYGVKD in the germline V gene. Trimming pared 4 bases from V and 4 bases from J, leaving 19 bases between. CDR3 region: CAISGPRGRDPTEAFF. In DNA, the CDR3 is TGTGCCATCAGTGGACCTAGAGGCAGGGATCCCACTGAAGCTTTCTTT.

This clonotype was detected a few times. The chain recombines TRBV24-1 with TRBJ2-7; 9 bases agree with TRBD2. The CDR3 covers 19 residues. Germline V gene data show CDR1 as KGHDR and CDR2 as SFDVKD. V shed 1 base, J shed 9 bases, and the junction held 21 bases outside the gene matches. CDR3 region: CATSDLYVQLRAREGLQYF. As DNA, the CDR3 is TGTGCCACCAGTGATTTATATGTACAACTAAGAGCGCGGGAGGGTTTGCAGTACTTC.

This clonotype came up many times. This chain uses TRBV4-3 with TRBJ2-2; the D call may be TRBD1 or TRBD2 (5 bases each). The V and J ends lost 0 bases and 6 bases respectively, with 20 bases between them. Germline V gene sequence: CDR1 LGHNA, CDR2 YSLEER. This CDR3 region has 18 residues. This CDR3 is CASSQEGTTTATPGELFF. In DNA, the CDR3 is TGCGCCAGCAGCCAAGAAGGGACGACAACGGCGACACCCGGGGAGCTGTTTTTT.

This clonotype came up many times. The chain recombines TRBV12-3 or TRBV12-4 with TRBJ1-1; no firm D call. The V end was cut by 0 bases, the J end by 1 base, with 9 bases between. The CDR3 consists of 15 residues. CDR3: CASSLALGQNTEAFF. The CDR3 nucleotides are TGTGCCAGCAGTTTAGCGCTTGGCCAGAACACTGAAGCTTTCTTT.

This clonotype has a handful of counts. This chain links TRBV23-1 with TRBJ2-7; 8 bases map to TRBD1. TRBV23-1 is sorted into the ORF group, with uncertain function. The CDR3 contains 12 residues. The CDR3 nucleotides are TGCTTCAGGGGGCAACCCTCCTACGAGCAGTACTTC. It is translated as CFRGQPSYEQYF.

This clonotype appeared many times. V gene TRBV29-1 combines with J gene TRBJ2-7; D is undetermined. V was shortened by 3 bases and J by 4 bases, with 10 bases between the two germline ends. The CDR3 length is 12 residues. CDR1 SQVTM and CDR2 ANQGSEA come from the germline V gene. The CDR3 loop reads CSVDDRGYEQYF. The CDR3 nucleotides read TGCAGCGTTGATGACCGCGGATACGAGCAGTACTTC.

This clonotype was seen ten or more times. This chain uses TRBV4-3 with TRBJ1-5, with D perhaps TRBD1 (6 bases). Germline CDR1 LGHNA, CDR2 YSLEER. The V end was cut by 5 bases, the J end by 7 bases, with 12 bases between. This CDR3 comprises 13 residues. The CDR3 sequence is CASSTGTWQPQHF. The CDR3 DNA reads TGCGCCAGCAGCACAGGGACTTGGCAGCCCCAGCATTTT.

This clonotype was recorded many times. The CDR3 reads CASSFPPGSEGRSNQPQHF. The CDR3 DNA sequence: TGTGCCAGCAGTTTCCCTCCGGGCAGTGAAGGTCGGAGCAATCAGCCCCAGCATTTT. The J gene is TRBJ1-5, the V gene TRBV28; D call uncertain. V was clipped by 3 bases and J by 1 base, with 22 bases between them. This CDR3 has 19 amino acids. The germline CDR1 and CDR2 sequences are MDHEN and SYDVKM.

The sample holds many counts of this clonotype. This rearrangement joins TRBV4-3 to TRBJ2-1; 14 bases agree with TRBD2. The CDR3 contains 18 residues. The germline gives CDR1 LGHNA, CDR2 YSLEER. Trimming removed 4 bases from V and 7 bases from J; junction bases left unmatched: 12. The CDR3 here is CASSPGLAGATTLNEQFF. DNA of the CDR3: TGCGCCAGCAGCCCGGGACTAGCGGGAGCTACTACACTTAATGAGCAGTTCTTC.

The chain joins TRBV6-2 or TRBV6-3 to TRBJ2-1, with unresolved D. This CDR3 is 16 amino acids long. Trimming took 5 bases from V and 0 from J, leaving 14 bases between them. Germline-derived CDR1 and CDR2 are MNHEY and SVGEGT. The CDR3 sequence: CASSRYGRSSYNEQFF. Written as DNA, the CDR3 is TGTGCCAGCAGTCGATATGGTCGGAGCTCCTACAATGAGCAGTTCTTC.

This clonotype has a count of ten or more. The chain employs TRBV4-3 and TRBJ1-1; TRBD1 matches 7 bases. The CDR3 is 17 amino acids. The J segment lost 0 bases and the V segment lost 5 bases, leaving 12 bases of the junction unmatched. The germline gives CDR1 LGHNA, CDR2 YSLEER. As DNA, the CDR3 is TGCGCCAGCAGCGCCGGGACAGAAATATACATGAACACTGAAGCTTTCTTT. Translating gives CASSAGTEIYMNTEAFF.

This clonotype occurred many times. V gene TRBV6-4 combines with J gene TRBJ1-2; no clear D. The length of the CDR3 is 14 residues. Germline CDR1 is MRHNA and CDR2 is SNTAGT. Trimming took off 8 bases at V and 0 bases at J, with 13 bases between the two ends. The chain's CDR3 is CASPPEPANYGYTF. CDR3 in DNA: TGTGCCAGCCCCCCGGAGCCAGCTAACTATGGCTACACCTTC.

This clonotype was picked up many times. This chain's CDR3 is CASTAVYNSPLHF. CDR3 coding DNA: TGTGCCAGCACCGCCGTCTATAATTCACCCCTCCACTTT. The chain recombines TRBV27 with TRBJ1-6; D is ambiguous. V lost 7 bases and J 3 bases, leaving 7 bases between the germline ends. Germline lookup yields CDR1 MNHEY and CDR2 SMNVEV (reference sequence). CDR3 length equals 13 residues.